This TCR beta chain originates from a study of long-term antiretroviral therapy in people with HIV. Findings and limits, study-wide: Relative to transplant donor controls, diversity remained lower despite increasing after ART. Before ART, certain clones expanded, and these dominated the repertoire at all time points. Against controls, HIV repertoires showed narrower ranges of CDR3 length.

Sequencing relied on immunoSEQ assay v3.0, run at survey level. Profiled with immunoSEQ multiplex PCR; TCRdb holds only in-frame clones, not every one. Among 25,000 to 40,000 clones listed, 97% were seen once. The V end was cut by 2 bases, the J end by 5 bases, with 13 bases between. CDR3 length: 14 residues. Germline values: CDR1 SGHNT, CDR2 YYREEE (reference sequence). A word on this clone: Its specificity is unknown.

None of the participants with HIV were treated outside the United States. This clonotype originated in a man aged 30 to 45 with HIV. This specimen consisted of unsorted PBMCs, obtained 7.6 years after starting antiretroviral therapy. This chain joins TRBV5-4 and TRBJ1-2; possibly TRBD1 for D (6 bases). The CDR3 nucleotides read TGTGCCAGCAGCTTAGATATACAGGGTTATGGCTACACCTTC. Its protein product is CASSLDIQGYGYTF.